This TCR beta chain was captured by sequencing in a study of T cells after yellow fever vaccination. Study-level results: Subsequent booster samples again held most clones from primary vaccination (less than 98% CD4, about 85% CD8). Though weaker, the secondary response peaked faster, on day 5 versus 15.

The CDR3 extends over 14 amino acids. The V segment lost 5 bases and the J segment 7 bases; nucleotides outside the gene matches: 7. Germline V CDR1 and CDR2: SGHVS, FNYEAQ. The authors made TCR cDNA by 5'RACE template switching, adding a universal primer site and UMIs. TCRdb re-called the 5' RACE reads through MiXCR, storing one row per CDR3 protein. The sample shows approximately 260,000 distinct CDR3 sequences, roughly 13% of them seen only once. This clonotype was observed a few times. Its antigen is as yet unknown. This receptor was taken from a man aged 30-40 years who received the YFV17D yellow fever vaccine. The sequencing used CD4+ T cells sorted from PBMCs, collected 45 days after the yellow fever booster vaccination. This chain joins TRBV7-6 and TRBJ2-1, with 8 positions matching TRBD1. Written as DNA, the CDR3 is TGTGCCAGCAGCCTAGGGACAGGAGGAAATGAGCAGTTCTTC. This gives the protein CASSLGTGGNEQFF.